The following is a T cell receptor beta chain sequence with its context. This entry comes from a study of blood T cell repertoires in COVID-19. The wider study: COVID-19 samples, acute and convalescent, were from the United States, Italy and Spain. T cells, B-cell-depleted T cells, or PBMCs supplied cDNA or gDNA.

As handled by the study authors: Amplification with reference gene primers provided the estimates of nucleated cell counts. Here immunoSEQ multiplex PCR was the method, and the copy in TCRdb shows in-frame clones only, minus some. V and J calls and clone size are those listed in that table; D and trimming were worked out from the DNA. Found here are fewer than 300,000 clones, 83% of them singletons; the top ten hold 7.5% to 10%. The V gene end was trimmed by 2 bases and the J gene end by 6 bases; junction bases not matched to a gene: 1. The CDR3 is 13 amino acids. Per the germline V gene, CDR1 is LNHNV and CDR2 is YYDKDF (reference sequence).

This receptor was taken from a woman aged 50 to 60 who had recovered from COVID-19. What was sequenced was peripheral blood. The genes are TRBV15 and TRBJ2-1; 7 positions match TRBD2. CDR3 in amino acids: CATSRRLANEQFF. The CDR3 region has the DNA TGTGCCACCAGCAGAAGACTAGCCAATGAGCAGTTCTTC.